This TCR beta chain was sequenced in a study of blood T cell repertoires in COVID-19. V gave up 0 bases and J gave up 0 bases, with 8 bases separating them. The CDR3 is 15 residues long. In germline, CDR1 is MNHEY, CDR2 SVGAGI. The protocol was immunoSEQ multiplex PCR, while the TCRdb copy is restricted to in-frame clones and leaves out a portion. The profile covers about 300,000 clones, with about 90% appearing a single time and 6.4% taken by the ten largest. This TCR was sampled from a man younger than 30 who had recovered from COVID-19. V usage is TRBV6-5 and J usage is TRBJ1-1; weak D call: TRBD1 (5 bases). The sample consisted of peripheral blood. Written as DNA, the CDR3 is TGTGCCAGCAGTTACTCGGGGGGTATGAACACTGAAGCTTTCTTT. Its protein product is CASSYSGGMNTEAFF.